The T cell receptor beta chain under discussion was sequenced for a study of identical twins. TCRdb called the 5' RACE reads again in MiXCR, with one record for every CDR3 protein. The table has roughly 1.6 million distinct CDR3 sequences, about 31% seen once; the top ten hold 0.27%. The receptor's source is a newborn girl in good health. Sequenced: cord blood.

Here the CDR3 DNA reads TGCAGTGCTACCGGGGGGGGCCCTAAGCAGTTCTTC. It translates to CSATGGGPKQFF. This sequence joins TRBV20-1 and TRBJ2-1; TRBD2 matches at 8 bases. CDR3 length: 12 amino acids. V lost 4 bases, J lost 11 bases, and 7 bases stayed unmatched. The germline V gene encodes CDR1 DFQATT and CDR2 SNEGSKA (reference sequence).